This T cell receptor beta chain was documented in a study of control samples from healthy donors and cancer patients. Method: immunoSEQ multiplex PCR; TCRdb's copy keeps in-frame clones and lacks some. The table has approximately 140,000 clones, under 95% seen once. Trimming removed 3 bases at V and 1 base at J, with 13 bases between. CDR1 and CDR2 from the germline V gene are SGHNT and YYREEE (reference sequence). This CDR3 spans 16 amino acids. This chain connects TRBV5-4 to TRBJ2-2; possible D gene TRBD2, 6 bases. The sequence was obtained from a young man in good health. Sequencing was carried out using blood. The CDR3 reads CASSWGGEVNTGELFF. In nucleotides, the CDR3 is TGTGCCAGCAGCTGGGGAGGTGAAGTGAACACCGGGGAGCTGTTTTTT.